The present entry profiles one T cell receptor (beta chain) with its context. The target antigen is unknown. This CDR3 contains 14 residues. Germline V CDR1 and CDR2: SGHTA, FQGTGA. Trimming removed 5 bases at V and 1 base at J, with 10 bases between. Individuals who donated were healthy Caucasians from Russia aged 6 to 90. The sample is drawn from a study of blood T cells in healthy people across ages. Study results and caveats: Among T cells, TCR beta diversity per million cells dropped roughly linearly as age rose. Total diversity from one million sequenced T cells was likely underestimated. Possibly, changes in expanded clonotypes were confounded because donor CMV status was unknown.

A second roughly 6 to 11 cycle PCR used barcoded and J-beta primers. Via MiXCR, TCRdb re-called the 5' RACE reads, giving one row per CDR3 protein. The sample holds around 1.5 million distinct CDR3 sequences, roughly 30% seen once. Sequences were obtained from blood. The receptor's source is a woman aged 25 to 39 in good health. The V gene is TRBV7-3, the J gene TRBJ2-3; D not resolved. Here the CDR3 DNA reads TGTGCCAGCAGCCCCGTAGGGCGCACAGATACGCAGTATTTT. It specifies CASSPVGRTDTQYF.